One sample yielded the 13 T cell receptor beta chains listed below, sequenced in a study of T cells in localized non-small cell lung cancer. The repertoire was sequenced with immunoSEQ multiplex PCR; TCRdb's copy has only in-frame clones and lacks some. The table lists tens of thousands of clones, 87% of them singletons. Sequenced material: peripheral blood, taken before any cancer treatment. The receptor source for this set is a man between 40 and 75 years old with stage I squamous cell lung carcinoma.

This clone was observed a handful of times. The genes are TRBV7-8 and TRBJ1-5; perhaps TRBD1 as D (5 bases). CDR3 length: 16 residues. The V and J ends lost 5 bases and 1 base respectively, with 15 bases between them. Germline V gene data show CDR1 as SGHVS and CDR2 as FQNEAQ. The CDR3 region has the DNA TGTGCCAGCAGCGTGGCGGGGCGTGCGAGCAATCAGCCCCAGCATTTT. Amino acids: CASSVAGRASNQPQHF. Combining the CDR3 with reference TRBV7-8 and TRBJ1-5 gives the whole variable domain GAGVSQSPRYKVAKRGQDVALRCDPISGHVSLFWYQQALGQGPEFLTYFQNEAQLDKSGLPSDRFFAERPEGSVSTLKIQRTQQEDSAVYLCASSVAGRASNQPQHFGDGTRLSIL.

The gene calls are TRBV28 and TRBJ1-1, with 9 bases matching TRBD1. V lost 4 bases and J lost 5; bases outside the gene matches: 5. CDR1 and CDR2 from the germline V gene are MDHEN and SYDVKM. The CDR3 is 14 amino acids. CDR3 DNA sequence: TGTGCCAGCAGTTCGGGACAGGGCAGTACTGAAGCTTTCTTT. It translates to CASSSGQGSTEAFF.

The chain couples TRBV6-4 to TRBJ1-5, with D unresolved. The length of the CDR3 is 13 residues. CDR1 is MRHNA, CDR2 SNTAGT, per germline. Between the trimmed V and J ends, which lost 3 bases and 7 bases, there was a span of 10 bases. CDR3 sequence reads: CASSERAGQPQHF. As DNA, the CDR3 is TGTGCCAGCAGTGAGAGGGCGGGACAGCCCCAGCATTTT.

The chain uses TRBV18 and TRBJ1-1; D perhaps matches TRBD1 (6 bases). Between the trimmed V and J ends, which lost 6 bases and 6 bases, there was a span of 17 bases. Germline V CDR1 and CDR2: KGHSH, LQKENI. This CDR3 region has 14 residues. Here the CDR3 reads CASSRGQPGPEAFF. The CDR3 DNA reads TGTGCCAGCTCCAGGGGCCAGCCGGGACCTGAAGCTTTCTTT.

The chain carries TRBV27 and TRBJ1-2; TRBD1 matches at 7 bases. Per the germline V gene, CDR1 is MNHEY and CDR2 is SMNVEV (reference sequence). The CDR3 totals 14 residues. Germline trimming cut 5 bases from V and 8 bases from J; bases unmatched to any gene: 11. The CDR3 loop reads CASSPLGQVGGYTF. CDR3 in DNA: TGTGCCAGCAGTCCCCTAGGACAGGTCGGAGGCTACACCTTC.

About this clone: Other nucleotide sequences in the sample specify the same CDR3. The chain uses TRBV6-5 and TRBJ1-1; D remains unclear. The V gene's germline CDR1 is MNHEY and CDR2 SVGAGI. Trimming removed 0 bases from V and 2 bases from J, with 10 bases in between. There are 15 residues in the CDR3. This CDR3 is CASSYSTRLNTEAFF. The DNA for the CDR3 is TGTGCCAGCAGTTACTCGACCAGGCTTAACACTGAAGCTTTCTTT.

The chain employs TRBV7-2 and TRBJ1-5; the D gene is possibly TRBD1 (5 bases). Germline-derived CDR1 and CDR2 are SGHTA and FQGNSA. Trimming removed 0 bases at V and 5 bases at J, with 8 bases between. CDR3 length equals 14 residues. As DNA, the CDR3 is TGTGCCAGCAGCTTAGCGGGGCGGGATCAGCCCCAGCATTTT. Amino acids: CASSLAGRDQPQHF.

The rearrangement uses TRBV19 and TRBJ1-2, with D maybe TRBD1 (5 bases). V lost 4 bases and J lost 4, with 13 bases in between. This CDR3 is 14 amino acids long. Germline V gives CDR1 LNHDA, CDR2 SQIVND (reference sequence). CDR3 in amino acids: CASSRSTDLYGYTF. For the CDR3, the DNA is TGTGCCAGTAGTAGATCGACAGATCTCTATGGCTACACCTTC.

The chain is built from TRBV19 and TRBJ1-5; the D is unclear. From germline, CDR1 is LNHDA and CDR2 SQIVND (reference sequence). The V end was cut by 1 base, the J end by 5 bases, with 9 bases between. The CDR3 has 14 amino acids. CDR3 in amino acids: CASSIAAGYQPQHF. DNA of the CDR3: TGTGCCAGTAGTATAGCGGCCGGGTATCAGCCCCAGCATTTT.

CDR3 sequence reads: CASSAYNLGILQYGYTF. The CDR3 DNA is TGTGCCAGCAGCGCGTACAATTTAGGGATCTTACAGTATGGCTACACCTTC. This chain links TRBV9 with TRBJ1-2; D unclear. The V gene lost 3 bases and the J gene lost 5 bases, with 23 bases spanning the gap. Germline V gene data show CDR1 as SGDLS and CDR2 as YYNGEE. This CDR3 region has 17 residues.

The CDR3, as DNA: TGTGCCAGCAGCGAGGGAGGGGGCAGACAGCCCCAGCATTTT. Protein sequence: CASSEGGGRQPQHF. The chain combines TRBV5-5 with TRBJ1-5; TRBD1 aligns across 7 bases. The CDR3 spans 14 residues. Germline lookup yields CDR1 SGHKS and CDR2 YYEKEE (reference sequence). With 4 bases clipped from V and 7 bases from J, the junction kept 8 bases outside the gene matches.

The rearrangement uses TRBV11-2 and TRBJ1-4, with D possibly matching TRBD1 (6 bases). V gave up 4 bases and J gave up 8 bases, with 14 bases separating them. The germline gives CDR1 SGHAT, CDR2 FQNNGV. CDR3 size: 14 residues. The CDR3 nucleotides are TGTGCCAGCAGCTCACCCTACCAGGGGGAAAAACTGTTTTTT. It is translated as CASSSPYQGEKLFF.

The chain couples TRBV5-4 to TRBJ1-1; TRBD1 matches at 9 bases. The CDR3 covers 14 residues. From germline, CDR1 is SGHNT and CDR2 YYREEE (reference sequence). The V gene end was trimmed by 4 bases and the J gene end by 5 bases; junction bases not matched to a gene: 6. DNA for the CDR3: TGTGCCAGCAGCCAGGGACAGGGTGGTACTGAAGCTTTCTTT. Translated: CASSQGQGGTEAFF.